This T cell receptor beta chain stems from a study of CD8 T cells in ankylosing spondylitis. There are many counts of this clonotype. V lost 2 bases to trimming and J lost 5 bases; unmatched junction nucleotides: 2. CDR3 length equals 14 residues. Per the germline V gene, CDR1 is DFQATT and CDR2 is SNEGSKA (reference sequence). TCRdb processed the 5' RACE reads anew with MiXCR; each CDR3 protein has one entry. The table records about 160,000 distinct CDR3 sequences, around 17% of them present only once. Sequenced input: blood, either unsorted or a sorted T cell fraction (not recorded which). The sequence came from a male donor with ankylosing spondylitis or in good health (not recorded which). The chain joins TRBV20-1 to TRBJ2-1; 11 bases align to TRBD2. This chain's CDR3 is CSARPGLADNEQFF. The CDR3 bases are TGCAGTGCTAGACCGGGACTAGCGGACAATGAGCAGTTCTTC.